The T cell receptor beta chain under discussion was sequenced for a study of OX40 agonist ivuxolimab in advanced cancers. Remarks on this clone: Its antigen is as yet unknown.

Trimming pared 4 bases from V and 2 bases from J, leaving 9 bases between. Germline V gene data show CDR1 as KGHSH and CDR2 as LQKENI. This CDR3 comprises 14 residues. Libraries were prepared by immunoSEQ multiplex PCR; TCRdb keeps only in-frame clonotypes and omits some of them. The sample has fewer than 80,000 clones, roughly 86% seen once. Baseline, cycle 4 day 1, and cycle 7 day 1 were the blood sampling points. Whole-study findings and limits: CD8+ T cells showed, on average, more clonal expansion than CD4+ cells. Doses of 0.1 to 3.0 mg/kg were accompanied by clonal expansion of CD4+ and CD8+ blood T cells by week 6. Normalized expansion of T-cell clones was also low for some nonresponders.

This sequence originates from an adult with an advanced solid tumor such as melanoma, head and neck, liver or kidney cancer. This sample comprised CD4+ or CD8+ T cells sorted from blood, obtained in a trial of the OX40 agonist ivuxolimab. The rearrangement joins TRBV18 to TRBJ1-5; D remains unclear. The CDR3 DNA reads TGTGCCAGCTCACTCCAAAGTGGCAATCAGCCCCAGCATTTT. It is translated as CASSLQSGNQPQHF.